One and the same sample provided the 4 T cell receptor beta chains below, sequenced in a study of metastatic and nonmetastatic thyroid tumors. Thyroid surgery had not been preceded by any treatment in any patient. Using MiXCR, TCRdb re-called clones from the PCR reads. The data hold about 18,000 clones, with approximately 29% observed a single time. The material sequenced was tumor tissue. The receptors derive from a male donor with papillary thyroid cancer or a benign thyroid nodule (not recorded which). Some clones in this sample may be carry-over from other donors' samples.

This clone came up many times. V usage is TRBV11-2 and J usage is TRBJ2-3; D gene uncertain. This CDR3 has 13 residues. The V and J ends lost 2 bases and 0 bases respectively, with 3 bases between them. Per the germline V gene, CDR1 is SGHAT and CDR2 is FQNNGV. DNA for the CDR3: TGTGCCAGCAGCTTAATCAGCACAGATACGCAGTATTTT. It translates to CASSLISTDTQYF.

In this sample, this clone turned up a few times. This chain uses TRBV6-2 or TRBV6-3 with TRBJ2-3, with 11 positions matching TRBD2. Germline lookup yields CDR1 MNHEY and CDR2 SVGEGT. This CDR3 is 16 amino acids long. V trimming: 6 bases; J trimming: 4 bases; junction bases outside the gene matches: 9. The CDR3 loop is CASSSRTSGFADTQYF. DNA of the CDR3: TGTGCCAGCAGCTCAAGGACTAGCGGGTTCGCAGATACGCAGTATTTT.

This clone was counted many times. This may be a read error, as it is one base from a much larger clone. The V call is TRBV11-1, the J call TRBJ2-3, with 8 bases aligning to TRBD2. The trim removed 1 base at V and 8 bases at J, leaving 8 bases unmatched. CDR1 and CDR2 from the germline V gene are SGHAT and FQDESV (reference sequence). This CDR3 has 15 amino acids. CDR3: CASSLDTGGPGTQYF. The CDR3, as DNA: TGTGCCAGCAGCTTAGATACGGGGGGGCCAGGTACGCAGTATTTT.

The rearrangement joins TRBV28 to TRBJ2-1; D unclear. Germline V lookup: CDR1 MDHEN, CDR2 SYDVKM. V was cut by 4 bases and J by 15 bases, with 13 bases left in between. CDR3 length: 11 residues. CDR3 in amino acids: CASSSPYITFF. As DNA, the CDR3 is TGTGCCAGCAGTTCCCCATACATTACGTTCTTC. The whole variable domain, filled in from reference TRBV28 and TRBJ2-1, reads DVKVTQSSRYLVKRTGEKVFLECVQDMDHENMFWYRQDPGLGLRLIYFSYDVKMKEKGDIPEGYSVSREKKERFSLILESASTNQTSMYLCASSSPYITFFGPGTRLTVL.